This T cell receptor (beta chain) was recorded in a study of T cells in Graves' hyperthyroidism and ophthalmopathy. Whole-study findings and limits: Most clonotypes expanded in the thyroid (above 0.001) were also present in blood.

This clonotype showed up just once. The target antigen is unknown. Template material for amplifying TCR beta CDR3 regions consisted of RNA transcripts. The TCR CDR3 first-round RT-PCR relied on the HTBI primer set. TCRdb reprocessed the multiplex PCR reads via MiXCR and lists one record per CDR3 protein. Of hundreds of thousands of distinct CDR3 sequences in the sample, roughly 15% were seen once. This CDR3 has 11 amino acids. Per germline, CDR1 MNHEY and CDR2 SVGEGT. The ends were cut back, 8 bases at V and 11 bases at J, with 16 bases in the middle. Exclusion of a patient resulted from uncontrolled infection, other autoimmune disease, pregnancy or lactation.

The sample consisted of blood. This clonotype was sampled from a woman aged 40-49 years with Graves' ophthalmopathy. The chain couples TRBV6-2 or TRBV6-3 to TRBJ2-7; D may correspond to TRBD1 or TRBD2 (5 bases each). The CDR3 region is CASHRGPTEYF. The CDR3 DNA sequence: TGTGCCAGCCATAGGGGACCTACGGAGTACTTC.